These 14 T cell receptor beta chains share one sample of origin, sequenced in a study of T cell responses to AZD1222 COVID-19 vaccine. Sequencing used immunoSEQ multiplex PCR; TCRdb keeps in-frame clones, though not all of them. The repertoire holds some 120,000 clones, with approximately 83% as singletons. The source material was peripheral blood, sampled on day 0 of AZD1222 vaccination. The receptor source for this set is an adult in good health.

This chain links TRBV5-5 with TRBJ2-1, with 12 bases matching TRBD2. The CDR3 covers 15 residues. Germline CDR1 and CDR2: SGHKS and YYEKEE (reference sequence). The V and J ends lost 5 bases and 4 bases, in that order; junction bases with no gene match: 4. CDR3: CASRRTSGIYNEQFF. The DNA for the CDR3 is TGTGCCAGCAGACGGACTAGCGGGATATACAATGAGCAGTTCTTC.

The rearrangement links TRBV6-2 or TRBV6-3 to TRBJ1-4; possibly TRBD1 for D (6 bases). CDR3 length equals 15 residues. Germline CDR1 is MNHEY and CDR2 is SVGEGT. V was pared by 2 bases and J by 8 bases, with 15 bases between. CDR3 in amino acids: CASSYPTGRGEKLFF. CDR3 sequence (DNA): TGTGCCAGCAGTTACCCGACAGGCCGAGGGGAAAAACTGTTTTTT.

The chain uses TRBV19 and TRBJ1-5; D unclear. The CDR3 contains 17 residues. Trimming cost V 3 bases and J 6 bases, with 21 bases left between them. CDR1 LNHDA and CDR2 SQIVND come from the germline V gene (reference sequence). The CDR3 protein is CASSMSAGGRKVQPQHF. For the CDR3, the DNA is TGTGCCAGTAGTATGTCGGCAGGCGGTCGAAAAGTTCAGCCCCAGCATTTT.

The rearrangement joins TRBV9 to TRBJ1-6; 7 nucleotides align to TRBD1. Per germline, CDR1 SGDLS and CDR2 YYNGEE. The junction had 7 bases not matched to a gene; V was cut back by 3 bases and J by 7 bases. The CDR3 has 15 residues. The CDR3 loop is CASSEFQGGNSPLHF. The CDR3, as DNA: TGTGCCAGCAGCGAGTTCCAGGGGGGGAATTCACCCCTCCACTTT.

The gene calls are TRBV15 and TRBJ1-2; tentatively, D is TRBD1 (5 bases). V was cut by 5 bases and J by 0 bases, with 10 bases left in between. The length of the CDR3 is 14 residues. Germline loops: CDR1 LNHNV, CDR2 YYDKDF (reference sequence). CDR3: CATSRETANYGYTF. The CDR3 bases are TGTGCCACCAGCCGGGAGACAGCTAACTATGGCTACACCTTC.

This chain connects TRBV10-3 to TRBJ2-2; no reliable D call. Germline V gene data show CDR1 as ENHRY and CDR2 as SYGVKD. The CDR3 contains 16 residues. Trimming left V 0 bases short and J 6 bases short, with 14 bases between. CDR3 nucleotides: TGTGCCATCAGTGAGTCGCAGGCCTTTCGACCCGGGGAGCTGTTTTTT. It yields the protein CAISESQAFRPGELFF.

This clone was observed a single time. The chain combines TRBV13 with TRBJ1-4; D not certain. The V end was cut by 2 bases, the J end by 5 bases, with 9 bases between. The germline CDR1 and CDR2 sequences are PRHDT and FYEKMQ (reference sequence). This CDR3 contains 14 residues. The CDR3 here is CASSLWGSNEKLFF. CDR3 sequence (DNA): TGTGCCAGCAGCTTATGGGGTAGCAATGAAAAACTGTTTTTT.

On this clone itself: This same CDR3 is encoded by further DNA sequences in the sample. The CDR3 loop reads CASSRTLPATNEKLFF. CDR3 coding DNA: TGTGCCAGCAGCCGGACACTCCCCGCAACTAATGAAAAACTGTTTTTT. This chain links TRBV5-5 with TRBJ1-4, with D tentatively TRBD1 (5 bases). V lost 4 bases, J lost 0 bases, and 13 bases lay in between. This CDR3 region has 16 residues. The germline CDR1 and CDR2 sequences are SGHKS and YYEKEE (reference sequence).

Notes on this clone: This may arise from a read error, as a much more abundant clone is one base away. At the DNA level, this CDR3 is encoded by other sequences in the same sample as well. This chain uses TRBV7-9 with TRBJ1-1, with D hard to call. CDR3 length: 13 residues. Germline CDR1 SEHNR, CDR2 FQNEAQ (reference sequence). V lost 0 bases to trimming and J lost 1 base, with 3 bases between them. The CDR3 region is CASSLAGNTEAFF. CDR3 DNA: TGTGCCAGCAGCTTAGCAGGGAACACTGAAGCTTTCTTT.

The genes are TRBV11-2 and TRBJ2-2; a weak D match, TRBD1 (6 bases). V lost 1 base and J 2 bases, leaving 8 bases between the germline ends. Germline V gives CDR1 SGHAT, CDR2 FQNNGV. The CDR3 totals 15 residues. The DNA of the CDR3 is TGTGCCAGCAGCTTAGCTGGGGGCAACACCGGGGAGCTGTTTTTT. It translates to CASSLAGGNTGELFF.

The chain carries TRBV7-3 and TRBJ1-1; the D gene is possibly TRBD1 (5 bases). The V end was cut by 2 bases, the J end by 4 bases, with 17 bases between. Germline CDR1 and CDR2: SGHTA and FQGTGA. The CDR3 runs to 16 residues. Written as DNA, the CDR3 is TGTGCCAGCAGCTTACAGTCCGGGGCCGGGGCCACTGAAGCTTTCTTT. Translating gives CASSLQSGAGATEAFF.

The chain has TRBV12-5 and TRBJ1-6; a possible D gene is TRBD1 (5 bases). The germline V and J ends were trimmed by 4 bases and 9 bases, with 25 bases remaining between them. This CDR3 comprises 18 residues. Germline CDR1 and CDR2: LGHNT and FRNRAP. In DNA form, the CDR3 reads TGTGCTAGTGGTTCTCATCCCGGGACTGGGGCCATAGGTTCACCCCTCCACTTT. As protein: CASGSHPGTGAIGSPLHF.

Only one count was recorded for this clone. Other nucleotide sequences in the sample specify the same CDR3. The rearrangement joins TRBV7-2 to TRBJ1-1; D gene ambiguous. Germline-derived CDR1 and CDR2 are SGHTA and FQGNSA. The CDR3 runs 13 residues. Deletions cut 4 bases from V and 1 base from J, with 7 bases between. CDR3 nucleotides: TGTGCCAGCAGCTCGAACAAGAACACTGAAGCTTTCTTT. Residues: CASSSNKNTEAFF.

This chain connects TRBV5-8 to TRBJ1-2; perhaps TRBD1 as D (5 bases). V was pared by 0 bases and J by 0 bases, with 12 bases between. The length of the CDR3 is 16 residues. The V gene's germline CDR1 is SGHTS and CDR2 YDEGEE. The CDR3 spells CASSLVFTGPNYGYTF. The CDR3, as DNA: TGTGCCAGCAGCTTGGTTTTTACAGGCCCTAACTATGGCTACACCTTC.